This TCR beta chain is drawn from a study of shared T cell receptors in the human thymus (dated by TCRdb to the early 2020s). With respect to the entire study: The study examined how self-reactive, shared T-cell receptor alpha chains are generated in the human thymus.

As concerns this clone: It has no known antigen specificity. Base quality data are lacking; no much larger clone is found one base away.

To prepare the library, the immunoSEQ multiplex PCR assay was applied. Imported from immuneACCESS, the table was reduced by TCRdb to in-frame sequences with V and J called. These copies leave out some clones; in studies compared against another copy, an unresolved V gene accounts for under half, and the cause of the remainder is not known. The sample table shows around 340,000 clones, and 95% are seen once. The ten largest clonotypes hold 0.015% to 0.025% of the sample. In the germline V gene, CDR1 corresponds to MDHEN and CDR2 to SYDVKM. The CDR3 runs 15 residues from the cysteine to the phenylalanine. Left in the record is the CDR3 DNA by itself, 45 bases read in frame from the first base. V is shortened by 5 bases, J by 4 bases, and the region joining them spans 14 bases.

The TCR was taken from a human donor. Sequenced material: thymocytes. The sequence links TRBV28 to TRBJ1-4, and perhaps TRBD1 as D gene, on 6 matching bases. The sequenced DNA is TGTGCCAGCAGTCACCCAGGGGCGGGTAATGAAAAACTGTTTTTT. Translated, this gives CASSHPGAGNEKLFF. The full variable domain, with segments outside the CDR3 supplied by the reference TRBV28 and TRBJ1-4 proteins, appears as DVKVTQSSRYLVKRTGEKVFLECVQDMDHENMFWYRQDPGLGLRLIYFSYDVKMKEKGDIPEGYSVSREKKERFSLILESASTNQTSMYLCASSHPGAGNEKLFFGSGTQLSVL.